This section outlines one TCR beta chain sequence together with its context. Its specificity is not known. The data were obtained in a study of radiotherapy plus CTLA-4 blockade in lung cancer. Study-level information: Disease control was achieved by 31% of patients, and objective responses by 18%. Findings and caveats of the study: There was expansion of tumor-derived TCR clones in blood after radiotherapy plus ipilimumab.

Ipilimumab-mediated CTLA-4 blockade plus focal radiation was given to patients having chemo-refractory metastatic non-small-cell lung cancer. The data were produced by immunoSEQ multiplex PCR, yet TCRdb's version contains in-frame clones alone and is incomplete. The table includes tens of thousands of clones, about 78% detected once. Trimming at V came to 5 bases and at J to 3 bases, leaving 11 bases not matched to a gene. The CDR3 totals 19 residues. Germline V gene lookup returns CDR1 LNHDA and CDR2 SQIVND (reference sequence). The chain combines TRBV19 with TRBJ2-6; TRBD1 agrees at 12 bases. This sequence was found in a human donor with non-small cell lung cancer who had a partial response to radiotherapy plus ipilimumab. Some clones in this sample may be carry-over from other donors' samples. The sample here was peripheral blood, taken from a patient treated with radiotherapy plus ipilimumab. The CDR3 is CASSPWGTGGLGGANVLTF. The CDR3 nucleotides are TGTGCCAGTAGTCCCTGGGGGACAGGGGGCTTGGGTGGGGCCAACGTCCTGACTTTC.